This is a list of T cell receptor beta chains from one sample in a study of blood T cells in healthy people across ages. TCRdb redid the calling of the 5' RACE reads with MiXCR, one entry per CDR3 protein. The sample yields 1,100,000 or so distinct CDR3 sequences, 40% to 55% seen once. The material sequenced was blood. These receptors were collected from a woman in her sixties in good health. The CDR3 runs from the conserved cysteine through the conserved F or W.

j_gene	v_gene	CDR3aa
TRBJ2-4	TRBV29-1	CSVGRDGQYF
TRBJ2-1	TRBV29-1	CSVAGLAGRLLDEQFF
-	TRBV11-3	CASSSPGTDPYNEQYF
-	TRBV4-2	CARSQDFRASGRGRYEQYF
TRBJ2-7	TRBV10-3	CAISELYRSYEQYF
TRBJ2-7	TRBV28	CASSLIRRGSSYEQYF
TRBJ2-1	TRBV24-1	CATTGSGVHEQFF
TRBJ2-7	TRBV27	CASSYLSSYEQYF
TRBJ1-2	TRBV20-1	CSARLPGRNYGYTF
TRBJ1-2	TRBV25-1	CASSEGGHGYTF
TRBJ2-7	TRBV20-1	CSAPWGSTYEQYF
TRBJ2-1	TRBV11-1	CASSFGVRGALSYNEQFF
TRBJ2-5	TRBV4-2	CASSQASGGQETQYF
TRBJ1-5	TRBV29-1	CSVVGEGGSQPQHF
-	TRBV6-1	CASSTDRWRQTQYF
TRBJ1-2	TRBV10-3	CAIRQGATNYGYTF
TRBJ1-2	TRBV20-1	CSAPGDYGYTF
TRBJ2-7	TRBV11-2	CASSPTLTSSGYEQYF
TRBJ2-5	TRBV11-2	CASSSASGTGERETQYF
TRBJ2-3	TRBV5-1	CASSLAPGARTDTQYF
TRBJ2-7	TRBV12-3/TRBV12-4	CASSSGRPGDYEQYF
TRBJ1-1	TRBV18	CASSAQGSEAFF
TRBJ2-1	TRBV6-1	CASRERERYNEQFF
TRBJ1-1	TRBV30	CAWSVRAANTEAFF
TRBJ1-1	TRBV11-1	CASSLDEGTEAFF
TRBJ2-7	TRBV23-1	CARIEPYEEQYF
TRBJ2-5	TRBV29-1	CSAAGLAGIQETQYF
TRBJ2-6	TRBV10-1	CASSEGKSGANVLTF
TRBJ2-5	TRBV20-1	CSARDDGGAGQETQYF
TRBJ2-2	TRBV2	CASKRERDTGELFF
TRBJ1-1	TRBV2	CASSEYRGQNTEAFF
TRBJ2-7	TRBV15	CATSRDPGQSYEQYF
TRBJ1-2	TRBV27	CASSLGTGGAGGYTF
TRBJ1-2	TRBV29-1	CSVLADRESGYTF
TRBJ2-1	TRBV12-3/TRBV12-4	CASISGRELGYNEQFF
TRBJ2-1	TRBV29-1	CSVGPYEQFF
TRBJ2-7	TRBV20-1	CSADRQSRVNEQYF
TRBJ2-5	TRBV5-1	CASSLVGRSETQYF
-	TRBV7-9	CSSSFTGDEQYF
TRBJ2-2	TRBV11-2	CASSLDQGANTGELFF
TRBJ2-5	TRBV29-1	CSVAPGGAGETQYF
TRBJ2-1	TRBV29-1	CSVEGGPSSYNEQFF
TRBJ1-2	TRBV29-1	CSVEESGLYGYTF